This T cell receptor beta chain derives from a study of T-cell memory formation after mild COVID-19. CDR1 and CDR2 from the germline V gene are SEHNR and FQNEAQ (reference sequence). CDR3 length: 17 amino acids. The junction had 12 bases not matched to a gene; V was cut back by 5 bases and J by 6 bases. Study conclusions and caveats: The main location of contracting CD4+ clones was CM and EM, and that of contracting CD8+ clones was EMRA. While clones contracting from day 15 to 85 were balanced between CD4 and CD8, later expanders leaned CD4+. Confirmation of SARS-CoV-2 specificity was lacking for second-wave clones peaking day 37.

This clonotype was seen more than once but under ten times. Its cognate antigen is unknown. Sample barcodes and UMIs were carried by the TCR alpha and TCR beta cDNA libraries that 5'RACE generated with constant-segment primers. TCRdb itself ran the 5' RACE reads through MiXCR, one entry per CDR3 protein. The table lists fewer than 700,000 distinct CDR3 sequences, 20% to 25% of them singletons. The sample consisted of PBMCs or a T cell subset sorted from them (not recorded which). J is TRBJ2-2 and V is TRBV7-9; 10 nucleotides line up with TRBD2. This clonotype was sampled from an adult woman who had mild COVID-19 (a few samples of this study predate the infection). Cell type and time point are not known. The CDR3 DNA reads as TGTGCCAGCAGCCCAGATCTCAGACTAGCGGGTGCCGGGGAGCTGTTTTTT. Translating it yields CASSPDLRLAGAGELFF.